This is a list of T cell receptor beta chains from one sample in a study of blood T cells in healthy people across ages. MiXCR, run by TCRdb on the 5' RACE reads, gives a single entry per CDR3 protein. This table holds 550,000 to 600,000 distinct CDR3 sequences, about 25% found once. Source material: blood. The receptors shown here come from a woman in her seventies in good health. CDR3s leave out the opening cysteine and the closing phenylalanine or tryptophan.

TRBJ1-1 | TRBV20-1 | RARHRAMNTEAF
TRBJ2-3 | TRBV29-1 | SVEEGRTFLTDTQY
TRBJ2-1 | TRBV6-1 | ASSVAGGLFEQF
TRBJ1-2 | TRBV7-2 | ASSPLGRNYGYA
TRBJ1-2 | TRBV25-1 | ASSGGHGGYT
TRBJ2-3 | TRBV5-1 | ASSSLPTDTQY
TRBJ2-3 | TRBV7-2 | ASSDYGRIPATQY
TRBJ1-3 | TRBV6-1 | ASSPGQFSGNTIY
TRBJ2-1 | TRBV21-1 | ASTKAGSSYNEQF
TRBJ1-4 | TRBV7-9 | ASSRTREKLF
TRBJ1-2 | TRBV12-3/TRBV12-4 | ASDRELGGGYT
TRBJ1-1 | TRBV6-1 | ASSGRGRGTEAF
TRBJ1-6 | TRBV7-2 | ASSLRNRGNSPLH
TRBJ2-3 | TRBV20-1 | SASQDRVLDTQY
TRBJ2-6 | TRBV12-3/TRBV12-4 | ASSLRLDSSYSGANVLT
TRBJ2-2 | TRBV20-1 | SARPVQRGGSGELF
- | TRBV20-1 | SASRPGLAYSYEQY
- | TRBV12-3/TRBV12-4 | ASSLGQAAFEQY
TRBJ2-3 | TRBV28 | ASSFGSSGADTQY
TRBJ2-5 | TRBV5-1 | ASSLRGDVLQETQY